A selection of T cell receptor beta chains follows, all from one sample in a study of identical twins. TCRdb re-derived calls from the 5' RACE reads in MiXCR, one entry per CDR3 protein. The sample records 1.5 million to 2 million distinct CDR3 sequences, under 35% being singletons. Source material: cord blood. The receptors here all came from a newborn girl in good health. CDR3s include the opening cysteine and the closing phenylalanine or tryptophan. D genes are given only for firm matches. Not all rows give a size; the values are once, few, many and, for expanded clones, a class.

V	size	D	J	CDR3	DNA
TRBV12-3/TRBV12-4	-	TRBD2	TRBJ2-4	CASSFSGGLVAKNIQYF	TGTGCCAGCAGTTTCAGCGGGGGACTCGTAGCCAAAAACATTCAGTACTTC
TRBV20-1	few	-	TRBJ2-4	CSARDPTVAKNIQYF	TGCAGTGCTAGAGACCCGACAGTAGCCAAAAACATTCAGTACTTC
TRBV24-1	-	TRBD1	TRBJ1-2	CATSDRSSGLTGDYGYTF	TGTGCCACCAGTGATCGTTCGTCTGGTTTGACAGGGGACTATGGCTACACCTTC
TRBV18	-	-	TRBJ1-2	CASSLTDRGYTF	TGTGCCAGCTCCCTCACGGACCGAGGCTACACCTTC
TRBV4-1	-	-	TRBJ2-7	CASSVRQEFSYEQYF	TGCGCCAGCAGCGTGCGGCAGGAGTTCTCCTACGAGCAGTACTTC
TRBV4-1	-	TRBD2	TRBJ2-1	CASIPITSGRINEQFF	TGCGCCAGCATCCCCATAACTAGCGGGAGGATCAATGAGCAGTTCTTC
TRBV12-5	few	-	TRBJ2-7	CASQQGHEQYF	TGTGCTAGTCAACAGGGCCACGAGCAGTACTTC
TRBV5-6	-	-	TRBJ1-2	CASSFQGTGGYTF	TGTGCCAGCAGCTTCCAGGGCACAGGTGGCTACACCTTC
TRBV29-1	few	-	TRBJ2-7	CSVVGGTYNEQYF	TGCAGCGTTGTAGGAGGAACCTACAATGAGCAGTACTTC
TRBV24-1	-	-	TRBJ2-1	CATSDFGQQGNNEQFF	TGTGCCACCAGTGATTTCGGACAACAGGGCAACAATGAGCAGTTCTTC
TRBV25-1	few	-	TRBJ2-7	CASAGDRAYEQYF	TGTGCCAGCGCAGGGGATAGGGCCTACGAGCAGTACTTC
TRBV6-2/TRBV6-3	-	TRBD2	TRBJ2-1	CASTVPSGGYNEQFF	TGTGCCAGCACCGTTCCTAGCGGGGGTTACAATGAGCAGTTCTTC
TRBV4-1	-	-	TRBJ1-1	CASIGKGGTEAFF	TGCGCCAGCATAGGTAAAGGGGGCACTGAAGCTTTCTTT
TRBV11-3	-	TRBD2	TRBJ2-1	CASSKAASGRDEQFF	TGTGCCAGCAGCAAAGCGGCTAGCGGGAGGGATGAGCAGTTCTTC
TRBV7-2	-	-	TRBJ2-3	CASSLARSSQAQYF	TGTGCCAGCAGCTTAGCGCGCAGTAGCCAGGCGCAGTATTTT
TRBV3-1	few	TRBD2	TRBJ2-1	CASSQHTLGTSFYNEQFF	TGTGCCAGCAGCCAACACACGCTCGGGACTAGTTTCTACAATGAGCAGTTCTTC
TRBV5-1	once	TRBD2	TRBJ2-3	CASSLPELAKDTQYF	TGCGCCAGCAGCTTACCCGAACTAGCGAAGGATACGCAGTATTTT
TRBV5-8	few	-	TRBJ1-4	CASSRTYRHEKLFF	TGTGCCAGCAGCAGGACCTACCGGCATGAAAAACTGTTTTTT
TRBV12-3/TRBV12-4	-	-	TRBJ2-7	CANSNGFEQYF	TGTGCCAACTCCAACGGGTTCGAGCAGTACTTC
TRBV7-2	few	-	TRBJ1-1	CASSLAVEAFF	TGTGCCAGCAGCTTGGCGGTTGAAGCTTTCTTT
TRBV19	few	TRBD2	TRBJ2-3	CASSITGLAGPDTQYF	TGTGCCAGTAGTATTACTGGTCTAGCGGGACCAGATACGCAGTATTTT
TRBV7-2	-	TRBD2	TRBJ2-5	CASSLLGLAIETQYF	TGTGCCAGCAGCTTATTGGGACTAGCGATAGAGACCCAGTACTTC
TRBV12-3/TRBV12-4	few	-	TRBJ2-7	CASSLKLRLTLYEQYF	TGTGCCAGCAGTTTAAAGTTGCGACTAACACTCTACGAGCAGTACTTC
TRBV18	-	-	TRBJ2-7	CASSPTPQVVYEQYF	TGTGCCAGCTCACCGACCCCGCAGGTTGTCTACGAGCAGTACTTC
TRBV3-1	-	TRBD2	TRBJ2-4	CASSPFSGGGAKNIQYF	TGTGCCAGCAGCCCCTTTAGCGGGGGGGGTGCCAAAAACATTCAGTACTTC
TRBV20-1	many	-	TRBJ1-2	CSARVGGTYGYTF	TGCAGTGCTAGAGTGGGGGGGACCTATGGCTACACCTTC
TRBV7-6	-	-	TRBJ1-3	CASSLVRPGATGNTIYF	TGTGCCAGCAGCTTAGTACGGCCAGGGGCCACTGGAAACACCATATATTTT
TRBV24-1	-	-	TRBJ2-4	CATSAGDNIQYF	TGTGCCACCAGTGCAGGGGATAACATTCAGTACTTC
TRBV28	-	TRBD1	TRBJ2-2	CASSLGQGENGELFF	TGTGCCAGCAGTTTAGGACAGGGAGAAAACGGGGAGCTGTTTTTT
TRBV28	-	-	TRBJ2-1	CASSLRAVYNEQFF	TGTGCCAGCAGTTTGCGGGCGGTCTACAATGAGCAGTTCTTC
TRBV12-3/TRBV12-4	-	TRBD1	TRBJ2-7	CASSFWDRVSEQYF	TGTGCCAGCAGTTTTTGGGACAGGGTCAGCGAGCAGTACTTC
TRBV10-2	-	TRBD1	TRBJ2-1	CASMDRPTYNEQFF	TGCGCCAGCATGGACAGGCCAACCTACAATGAGCAGTTCTTC
TRBV5-1	-	-	TRBJ1-2	CASSLSWRHYGYIF	TGCGCCAGCAGCTTGAGCTGGCGGCACTATGGCTACATCTTC
TRBV7-8	once	-	TRBJ2-7	CASSLGTMAYEQYF	TGTGCCAGCAGCCTCGGGACAATGGCCTACGAGCAGTACTTC
TRBV6-6	few	-	TRBJ2-3	CASSYSASVNSDTQYF	TGTGCCAGCAGTTACTCGGCTAGCGTAAATTCAGATACGCAGTATTTT
TRBV2	-	-	TRBJ2-3	CASSEALGLPTDTQYF	TGTGCCAGCAGTGAAGCGCTGGGACTTCCCACAGATACGCAGTATTTT
TRBV10-3	few	TRBD1	TRBJ1-2	CAITPDRGLNYGYTF	TGTGCCATCACCCCGGACAGGGGGCTCAACTATGGCTACACCTTC
TRBV5-1	few	TRBD2	TRBJ2-1	CASSFGLAGFYNEQFF	TGCGCCAGCAGCTTCGGACTAGCGGGGTTCTACAATGAGCAGTTCTTC
TRBV29-1	-	-	TRBJ2-7	CSVEDPGASKYEQYF	TGCAGCGTTGAAGATCCCGGGGCCTCTAAGTACGAGCAGTACTTC
TRBV5-1	few	TRBD2	TRBJ2-3	CASSWTSNTDTQYF	TGCGCCAGCAGCTGGACTAGCAACACAGATACGCAGTATTTT
TRBV10-3	few	TRBD2	TRBJ2-1	CAISESSSGDYNEQFF	TGTGCCATCAGTGAGTCTTCTAGCGGAGACTACAATGAGCAGTTCTTC
TRBV20-1	many	TRBD2	TRBJ2-7	CSASGTSGSNEQYF	TGCAGTGCTAGTGGGACTAGCGGGAGCAACGAGCAGTACTTC
TRBV4-1	-	TRBD1	TRBJ2-7	CASSQDPPKGQRTYEQYF	TGTGCCAGCAGCCAAGATCCCCCGAAGGGACAGAGGACCTACGAGCAGTACTTC
TRBV5-1	-	TRBD1	TRBJ2-1	CASSLGDSLGNEQFF	TGCGCCAGCAGCTTGGGGGACAGCCTTGGCAATGAGCAGTTCTTC
TRBV20-1	-	TRBD2	TRBJ2-1	CSARVLQRSGRYNEQFF	TGCAGTGCTAGAGTCCTGCAGAGGAGCGGGAGATACAATGAGCAGTTCTTC
TRBV20-1	-	-	TRBJ2-3	CSARDGRSTDTQYF	TGCAGTGCTAGAGATGGGAGGTCCACAGATACGCAGTATTTT
TRBV20-1	-	-	TRBJ1-5	CSASLQSNQPQHF	TGCAGTGCTAGTTTACAGTCGAATCAGCCCCAGCATTTT
TRBV20-1	-	-	TRBJ1-1	CSARVSGRGTEAFF	TGCAGTGCTAGAGTCTCAGGCCGGGGCACTGAAGCTTTCTTT